Below, 15 T cell receptor beta chains from the same sample are listed, as sequenced in a study of siplizumab effects on memory and regulatory T cells. The protocol was immunoSEQ multiplex PCR, while the TCRdb copy is restricted to in-frame clones and leaves out a portion. The repertoire holds about 110,000 clones, with around 92% as singletons. Sequences were obtained from Tregs sorted from blood. Every receptor here comes from a human donor in good health.

The J gene is TRBJ1-2, the V gene TRBV7-2; D unresolved. V lost 5 bases and J 4 bases, leaving 11 bases between the germline ends. In germline, CDR1 is SGHTA, CDR2 FQGNSA. CDR3 length equals 13 residues. DNA of the CDR3: TGTGCCAGCAGCCCCTCGGAACGCTATGGCTACACCTTC. Its translation: CASSPSERYGYTF. Filled out from reference TRBV7-2 and TRBJ1-2, the complete variable domain reads GAGVSQSPSNKVTEKGKDVELRCDPISGHTALYWYRQSLGQGLEFLIYFQGNSAPDKSGLPSDRFSAERTGGSVSTLTIQRTQQEDSAVYLCASSPSERYGYTFGSGTRLTVV.

Only one count was recorded for this clone. V usage is TRBV2 and J usage is TRBJ2-3; 10 bases map to TRBD2. This CDR3 is built from 17 residues. V lost 0 bases, J lost 0 bases, and 3 bases stayed unmatched. CDR1 and CDR2 from the germline V gene are SNHLY and FYNNEI. The CDR3 DNA is TGTGCCAGCAGTGAAGCCAGACTAGCGGGTAGCACAGATACGCAGTATTTT. This sequence encodes CASSEARLAGSTDTQYF.

The gene calls are TRBV18 and TRBJ2-5; D is unresolved. Trimming removed 3 bases from V and 2 bases from J, with 4 bases in between. CDR3 length equals 12 residues. Germline CDR1 reads KGHSH; CDR2 reads LQKENI. The CDR3: CASSPAQETQYF. The CDR3 DNA reads as TGTGCCAGCTCACCTGCACAAGAGACCCAGTACTTC. The whole variable domain, remainder taken from reference TRBV18 and TRBJ2-5, is NAGVMQNPRHLVRRRGQEARLRCSPMKGHSHVYWYRQLPEEGLKFMVYLQKENIIDESGMPKERFSAEFPKEGPSILRIQQVVRGDSAAYFCASSPAQETQYFGPGTRLLVL.

J is TRBJ2-1 and V is TRBV5-1; 15 bases match TRBD2. Trimming at V came to 3 bases and at J to 4 bases, leaving 5 bases not matched to a gene. The CDR3 runs to 17 residues. Germline CDR1 SGHRS, CDR2 YFSETQ. CDR3 in DNA: TGCGCCAGCAGCTCGGGGGGACTAGCGGGAGGATACAATGAGCAGTTCTTC. It specifies CASSSGGLAGGYNEQFF. Supplemented by reference TRBV5-1 and TRBJ2-1, the full variable domain reads KAGVTQTPRYLIKTRGQQVTLSCSPISGHRSVSWYQQTPGQGLQFLFEYFSETQRNKGNFPGRFSGRQFSNSRSEMNVSTLELGDSALYLCASSSGGLAGGYNEQFFGPGTRLTVL.

This chain joins TRBV27 and TRBJ2-1; the match to TRBD2 covers 7 bases. With 1 base clipped from V and 0 bases from J, the junction kept 3 bases outside the gene matches. This CDR3 region has 16 residues. Germline CDR1 and CDR2: MNHEY and SMNVEV (reference sequence). Here the CDR3 reads CASSLYRGSSYNEQFF. The CDR3 DNA reads TGTGCCAGCAGTTTATATCGCGGGAGCTCCTACAATGAGCAGTTCTTC.

The chain recombines TRBV5-6 with TRBJ2-7; D gene ambiguous. The CDR3 totals 12 residues. V lost 0 bases and J 4 bases, leaving 5 bases between the germline ends. The germline CDR1 and CDR2 sequences are SGHDT and YYEEEE. The CDR3 spells CASSLADYEQYF. The DNA for the CDR3 is TGTGCCAGCAGCTTGGCGGATTACGAGCAGTACTTC.

The chain's CDR3 is CSALLADTQYF. The CDR3 DNA reads as TGCAGTGCTCTACTAGCAGATACGCAGTATTTT. The chain couples TRBV20-1 to TRBJ2-3; D is possibly TRBD2 (5 bases). Germline CDR1 is DFQATT and CDR2 is SNEGSKA (reference sequence). V gave up 5 bases and J gave up 4 bases, with 7 bases separating them. The CDR3 contains 11 residues.

This clone has only one observation. The rearrangement links TRBV6-5 to TRBJ2-3; the D is unclear. There are 13 residues in the CDR3. Germline V gene sequence: CDR1 MNHEY, CDR2 SVGAGI. The V gene lost 2 bases and the J gene lost 2 bases, with 5 bases spanning the gap. CDR3 amino acids: CASSYRATDTQYF. For the CDR3, the DNA is TGTGCCAGCAGTTACAGGGCCACAGATACGCAGTATTTT.

The V call is TRBV7-8, the J call TRBJ2-3; perhaps TRBD2 as D (5 bases). CDR3 length: 15 amino acids. V was cut by 5 bases and J by 2 bases, with 14 bases left in between. The germline V gene has CDR1 SGHVS and CDR2 FQNEAQ. The DNA for the CDR3 is TGTGCCAGCAGCCAGTTCACTAGTTACACAGATACGCAGTATTTT. It translates to CASSQFTSYTDTQYF.

In its sample, this clone was seen once. The V gene is TRBV5-1, the J gene TRBJ1-4; 10 bases fit TRBD1. Unmatched junction bases numbered 6, after V lost 0 bases and J lost 7 bases. CDR3 length: 16 residues. CDR1 is SGHRS, CDR2 YFSETQ, per germline. In nucleotides, the CDR3 is TGCGCCAGCAGCTTGGCGGGACAGGGGTCGGGTGAAAAACTGTTTTTT. Its translation: CASSLAGQGSGEKLFF.

J is TRBJ1-3 and V is TRBV19; D unclear. Germline values: CDR1 LNHDA, CDR2 SQIVND (reference sequence). The CDR3 is made up of 13 amino acids. V was cut by 7 bases and J by 4 bases, with 11 bases left in between. The CDR3 here is CASMGRGGNTIYF. The CDR3 DNA follows: TGTGCCAGTATGGGTAGAGGGGGAAACACCATATATTTT.

This chain connects TRBV6-6 to TRBJ2-1; a weak D match, TRBD1 (5 bases). V gave up 6 bases and J gave up 4 bases, with 7 bases separating them. CDR1 and CDR2 from the germline V gene are MNHNY and SVGAGI (reference sequence). The CDR3 sequence is 12 residues long. This CDR3 is CASRDRYNEQFF. Written as DNA, the CDR3 is TGTGCCAGCAGAGACAGATACAATGAGCAGTTCTTC.

This chain uses TRBV27 with TRBJ1-2; 8 nucleotides line up with TRBD1. CDR3 length: 12 amino acids. The J segment lost 7 bases and the V segment lost 6 bases, leaving 4 bases of the junction unmatched. Germline lookup yields CDR1 MNHEY and CDR2 SMNVEV (reference sequence). This chain's CDR3 is CASRRTGIGYTF. The DNA of the CDR3 is TGTGCCAGCAGGAGGACAGGGATTGGCTACACCTTC.

The chain combines TRBV30 with TRBJ1-1, with D maybe TRBD1 (5 bases). This CDR3 comprises 10 residues. Germline values: CDR1 GTSNPN, CDR2 SVGIG (reference sequence). The V end was cut by 5 bases, the J end by 7 bases, with 8 bases between. The CDR3 DNA follows: TGTGCCTGGCCGGGGGATGAAGCTTTCTTT. Translating it yields CAWPGDEAFF.

The V call is TRBV5-1, the J call TRBJ2-3; TRBD1 is a possible D gene (5 bases). This CDR3 region has 13 residues. Deletions cut 2 bases from V and 4 bases from J, with 8 bases between. CDR1 is SGHRS, CDR2 YFSETQ, per germline. The CDR3 sequence is CASSFQGSDTQYF. The CDR3 DNA is TGCGCCAGCAGCTTCCAGGGTTCAGATACGCAGTATTTT. Based on the CDR3 plus reference TRBV5-1 and TRBJ2-3, the full variable domain is KAGVTQTPRYLIKTRGQQVTLSCSPISGHRSVSWYQQTPGQGLQFLFEYFSETQRNKGNFPGRFSGRQFSNSRSEMNVSTLELGDSALYLCASSFQGSDTQYFGPGTRLTVL.